Below, 32 T cell receptor beta chains from the same sample are listed, as sequenced in a study of blood T cell repertoires in COVID-19. Here immunoSEQ multiplex PCR was the method, and the copy in TCRdb shows in-frame clones only, minus some. The profile shows about 300,000 clones, 85% of them singletons. The sample taken for sequencing was peripheral blood. All receptors derive from a human donor in a cohort sampled during active COVID-19.

Only a few counts were recorded for this clone. The chain is built from TRBV6-5 and TRBJ1-4, with a possible D match to TRBD1 (6 bases). Between the trimmed V and J ends, which lost 6 bases and 0 bases, there was a span of 11 bases. Germline CDR1 reads MNHEY; CDR2 reads SVGAGI. This CDR3 spans 15 amino acids. Here the CDR3 reads CASRLDRATNEKLFF. The CDR3 DNA reads TGTGCCAGCAGACTGGACAGAGCAACTAATGAAAAACTGTTTTTT.

The chain's CDR3 is CASGLPRQIPFLTYEQYF. CDR3 coding DNA: TGTGCTAGTGGTTTGCCCCGACAGATCCCGTTTTTAACCTACGAGCAGTACTTC. V usage is TRBV12-5 and J usage is TRBJ2-7, with a weak D call TRBD1 (5 bases). This CDR3 is built from 18 residues. Germline CDR1 reads LGHNT; CDR2 reads FRNRAP. The ends were cut back, 2 bases at V and 2 bases at J, with 22 bases in the middle.

This clone occurred a few times. V usage is TRBV2 and J usage is TRBJ2-7; D possibly corresponds to TRBD2 (5 bases). Trimming shortened V by 2 bases and J by 0 bases, and 11 bases separated the two germline ends. The CDR3 has 15 residues. Germline values: CDR1 SNHLY, CDR2 FYNNEI. The CDR3 is CASSEQAGFSYEQYF. CDR3 coding DNA: TGTGCCAGCAGTGAACAGGCGGGTTTCTCCTACGAGCAGTACTTC.

The rearrangement uses TRBV6-5 and TRBJ2-7; 8 bases match TRBD1. This CDR3 is built from 14 residues. The V segment lost 6 bases and the J segment 4 bases; nucleotides outside the gene matches: 8. CDR1 is MNHEY, CDR2 SVGAGI, per germline. CDR3 sequence: CASRGPRGPYEQYF. The CDR3 bases are TGTGCCAGCAGGGGGCCCAGGGGGCCGTACGAGCAGTACTTC.

This clone was counted a single time. The rearrangement links TRBV11-2 to TRBJ2-1; 11 positions agree with TRBD2. Trimming removed 0 bases from V and 8 bases from J; junction bases left unmatched: 9. Germline CDR1 reads SGHAT; CDR2 reads FQNNGV. The CDR3 runs 17 residues. CDR3 DNA sequence: TGTGCCAGCAGCTTAGATCTTAGACTAGCGGGAAACGATGAGCAGTTCTTC. Protein sequence: CASSLDLRLAGNDEQFF.

V is TRBV7-2 and J is TRBJ1-1; 7 positions agree with TRBD1. The CDR3 is made up of 15 amino acids. Germline V CDR1 and CDR2: SGHTA, FQGNSA. V was pared by 5 bases and J by 3 bases, with 9 bases of the junction left unmatched. The chain's CDR3 is CASSTQGSGDTEAFF. Here the CDR3 DNA reads TGTGCCAGCAGCACACAGGGGTCCGGGGACACTGAAGCTTTCTTT.

V usage is TRBV19 and J usage is TRBJ2-3; D unclear. The CDR3 sequence is 11 residues long. V was clipped by 5 bases and J by 6 bases, with 6 bases between them. The V gene's germline CDR1 is LNHDA and CDR2 SQIVND (reference sequence). Here the CDR3 DNA reads TGTGCCAGTAGTTGGAGCGATACGCAGTATTTT. This codes for CASSWSDTQYF.

This clone was seen only once. The rearrangement links TRBV19 to TRBJ2-1; 7 bases fit TRBD1. The CDR3 consists of 14 residues. Germline CDR1 reads LNHDA; CDR2 reads SQIVND (reference sequence). The trim removed 6 bases at V and 4 bases at J, leaving 6 bases unmatched. DNA for the CDR3: TGTGCCAGTAGCCCGGGACAGACATACAATGAGCAGTTCTTC. As protein: CASSPGQTYNEQFF.

V gene TRBV7-2 combines with J gene TRBJ2-5; 9 bases line up with TRBD1. This CDR3 spans 16 amino acids. Germline CDR1 and CDR2: SGHTA and FQGNSA. V was pared by 1 base and J by 1 base, with 4 bases of the junction left unmatched. The CDR3 DNA reads as TGTGCCAGCAGCTTAGGACAGGGGGGCGGCCAAGAGACCCAGTACTTC. It codes for CASSLGQGGGQETQYF. The variable domain in full, completed from reference TRBV7-2 and TRBJ2-5, reads GAGVSQSPSNKVTEKGKDVELRCDPISGHTALYWYRQSLGQGLEFLIYFQGNSAPDKSGLPSDRFSAERTGGSVSTLTIQRTQQEDSAVYLCASSLGQGGGQETQYFGPGTRLLVL.

The chain joins TRBV5-1 to TRBJ2-2; D gene unclear. From germline, CDR1 is SGHRS and CDR2 YFSETQ. The CDR3 covers 15 residues. V lost 7 bases and J 7 bases, leaving 20 bases between the germline ends. CDR3 sequence: CASANQEQSVGELFF. The DNA for the CDR3 is TGCGCCAGCGCTAACCAAGAACAGTCGGTCGGGGAGCTGTTTTTT.

The genes are TRBV28 and TRBJ1-1; the D is unclear. V was clipped by 7 bases and J by 3 bases, with 18 bases between them. The CDR3 covers 15 residues. Germline CDR1 is MDHEN and CDR2 is SYDVKM. The CDR3 nucleotides are TGTGCCAGCATTCTCTTGAGGAGAGGTTACACTGAAGCTTTCTTT. It is translated as CASILLRRGYTEAFF.

This clone has just a few counts. This chain connects TRBV18 to TRBJ2-2, with D perhaps TRBD1 (5 bases). The germline V gene has CDR1 KGHSH and CDR2 LQKENI. The germline V and J ends were trimmed by 7 bases and 1 base, with 10 bases remaining between them. This CDR3 contains 14 residues. DNA of the CDR3: TGTGCCAGCTTTAAGACAGTGAACACCGGGGAGCTGTTTTTT. It translates to CASFKTVNTGELFF. Drawing the rest from reference TRBV18 and TRBJ2-2, the complete variable domain is NAGVMQNPRHLVRRRGQEARLRCSPMKGHSHVYWYRQLPEEGLKFMVYLQKENIIDESGMPKERFSAEFPKEGPSILRIQQVVRGDSAAYFCASFKTVNTGELFFGEGSRLTVL.

This chain uses TRBV6-5 with TRBJ2-7, with 9 bases identical to TRBD1. Trimming took 6 bases from V and 3 from J; bases not matched to a gene: 6. Per the germline V gene, CDR1 is MNHEY and CDR2 is SVGAGI. The CDR3 runs to 14 residues. This chain's CDR3 is CASRKTGGDYEQYF. CDR3 nucleotides: TGTGCCAGCAGAAAAACAGGGGGCGACTACGAGCAGTACTTC.

The chain combines TRBV28 with TRBJ2-5, with 12 positions matching TRBD1. The junction had 11 bases not matched to a gene; V was cut back by 3 bases and J by 6 bases. CDR3 size: 17 residues. Germline loops: CDR1 MDHEN, CDR2 SYDVKM. CDR3 region: CASSFSAGTGGLKTQYF. CDR3 bases: TGTGCCAGCAGTTTCTCCGCCGGGACAGGGGGCCTGAAGACCCAGTACTTC. The complete variable domain, with remaining parts taken from reference TRBV28 and TRBJ2-5, reads DVKVTQSSRYLVKRTGEKVFLECVQDMDHENMFWYRQDPGLGLRLIYFSYDVKMKEKGDIPEGYSVSREKKERFSLILESASTNQTSMYLCASSFSAGTGGLKTQYFGPGTRLLVL.

The chain carries TRBV15 and TRBJ1-1, with 12 bases that match TRBD1. The V segment lost 5 bases and the J segment 11 bases; nucleotides outside the gene matches: 21. CDR1 and CDR2 from the germline V gene are LNHNV and YYDKDF (reference sequence). The CDR3 has 18 residues. CDR3 amino acids: CATSGIRDRGRQVGYAFF. The CDR3 nucleotides are TGTGCCACCAGCGGTATAAGGGACAGGGGGCGCCAGGTAGGATATGCTTTCTTT.

CDR3 loop: CASSLAGGETQYF. The CDR3 DNA follows: TGTGCCAGCAGTCTAGCGGGAGGGGAGACCCAGTACTTC. The chain uses TRBV2 and TRBJ2-5; TRBD2 matches 12 bases. Germline-derived CDR1 and CDR2 are SNHLY and FYNNEI. The ends lost 5 bases at V and 5 bases at J; junction bases unmatched: 0. The CDR3 runs 13 residues.

The chain carries TRBV18 and TRBJ2-5; the match to TRBD1 covers 9 bases. The V gene's germline CDR1 is KGHSH and CDR2 LQKENI. Germline trimming cut 3 bases from V and 7 bases from J; bases unmatched to any gene: 15. The CDR3 has 17 amino acids. CDR3 loop: CASSPVTGTGNGGTQYF. For the CDR3, the DNA is TGTGCCAGCTCACCTGTTACCGGGACAGGGAATGGCGGGACCCAGTACTTC.

The V call is TRBV27, the J call TRBJ2-1; TRBD2 aligns across 13 bases. The CDR3 covers 16 residues. The germline gives CDR1 MNHEY, CDR2 SMNVEV (reference sequence). Trimming took 5 bases from V and 9 from J; bases not matched to a gene: 10. The CDR3 coding sequence is TGTGCCAGCAGTCCCACACTAGCGGGAGGGCCGGGTGAGCAGTTCTTC. Its translation: CASSPTLAGGPGEQFF.

The J gene is TRBJ1-1, the V gene TRBV28, with D tentatively TRBD1 (5 bases). Trimming removed 2 bases from V and 8 bases from J, with 15 bases in between. Germline CDR1 is MDHEN and CDR2 is SYDVKM. This CDR3 has 14 residues. The CDR3 loop is CASSLQGSLMEAFF. As DNA, the CDR3 is TGTGCCAGCAGTTTACAGGGCAGCTTAATGGAAGCTTTCTTT. The entire variable domain, with the rest obtained from reference TRBV28 and TRBJ1-1, is as follows: DVKVTQSSRYLVKRTGEKVFLECVQDMDHENMFWYRQDPGLGLRLIYFSYDVKMKEKGDIPEGYSVSREKKERFSLILESASTNQTSMYLCASSLQGSLMEAFFGQGTRLTVV.

V and J are TRBV7-2 and TRBJ2-2; 10 nucleotides match TRBD2. The CDR3 runs 15 residues. Germline trimming cut 5 bases from V and 5 bases from J; bases unmatched to any gene: 5. Germline V gene lookup returns CDR1 SGHTA and CDR2 FQGNSA. DNA for the CDR3: TGTGCCAGCAGCCTTACTAGCGGGACAACCGGGGAGCTGTTTTTT. It is translated as CASSLTSGTTGELFF.

The V gene is TRBV19, the J gene TRBJ2-3, with 13 positions matching TRBD2. The CDR3 loop spans 20 amino acids. V was pared by 4 bases and J by 0 bases, with 13 bases of the junction left unmatched. From germline, CDR1 is LNHDA and CDR2 SQIVND (reference sequence). The CDR3 loop is CASSTPRTSGSRGSTDTQYF. The CDR3 nucleotides read TGTGCCAGTAGTACGCCAAGGACTAGCGGGAGTCGTGGAAGCACAGATACGCAGTATTTT.

The V gene is TRBV28, the J gene TRBJ1-1, with D hard to call. Germline CDR1 reads MDHEN; CDR2 reads SYDVKM. With 3 bases removed from V and 10 bases from J, the gap between germline ends came to 12 bases. The CDR3 consists of 12 residues. The CDR3 sequence is CASSFGKSGAFF. In DNA form, the CDR3 reads TGTGCCAGCAGTTTCGGGAAAAGTGGAGCTTTCTTT.

The J gene is TRBJ1-1, the V gene TRBV19; maybe TRBD1 (6 bases). This CDR3 comprises 13 residues. Trimming removed 4 bases from V and 0 bases from J, with 6 bases in between. CDR1 and CDR2 from the germline V gene are LNHDA and SQIVND (reference sequence). CDR3 sequence (DNA): TGTGCCAGTAGTAGGACAGTGAACACTGAAGCTTTCTTT. Its protein is CASSRTVNTEAFF. Supplemented by reference TRBV19 and TRBJ1-1, the full variable domain reads DGGITQSPKYLFRKEGQNVTLSCEQNLNHDAMYWYRQDPGQGLRLIYYSQIVNDFQKGDIAEGYSVSREKKESFPLTVTSAQKNPTAFYLCASSRTVNTEAFFGQGTRLTVV.

The chain employs TRBV24-1 and TRBJ2-1; a weak D match, TRBD1 (6 bases). The CDR3 has 16 residues. Germline lookup yields CDR1 KGHDR and CDR2 SFDVKD. V gave up 9 bases and J gave up 1 base, with 18 bases separating them. DNA of the CDR3: TGTGCCACCGGAGGACAGAGGTGGACTTCCTACAATGAGCAGTTCTTC. Residues: CATGGQRWTSYNEQFF.

This chain connects TRBV6-5 to TRBJ2-7, with D maybe TRBD1 (5 bases). The germline V and J ends were trimmed by 8 bases and 3 bases, with 14 bases remaining between them. CDR1 MNHEY and CDR2 SVGAGI come from the germline V gene. The CDR3 has 13 residues. The CDR3 region has the DNA TGTGCCAGCTCCTCGACAGACTTCTACGAGCAGTACTTC. Translation: CASSSTDFYEQYF.

V and J are TRBV6-5 and TRBJ1-1; 7 nucleotides line up with TRBD1. CDR3 size: 15 residues. With 6 bases clipped from V and 4 bases from J, the junction kept 11 bases outside the gene matches. Per the germline V gene, CDR1 is MNHEY and CDR2 is SVGAGI. CDR3 protein: CASRPQGKSGTEAFF. The DNA for the CDR3 is TGTGCCAGCAGGCCACAGGGGAAGTCGGGCACTGAAGCTTTCTTT.

This clone has just a few counts. The chain joins TRBV5-1 to TRBJ2-3; TRBD2 might be the D (6 bases). The germline V gene has CDR1 SGHRS and CDR2 YFSETQ. The V end lost 4 bases, the J end lost 0 bases, and 9 bases lay between the germline ends. The length of the CDR3 is 14 residues. CDR3 DNA: TGCGCCAGCAGCCTCGCGGGGAGCACAGATACGCAGTATTTT. This encodes CASSLAGSTDTQYF.

This clone was observed a few times. The chain is built from TRBV10-1 and TRBJ2-2; 8 bases match TRBD2. Germline V gene lookup returns CDR1 WNHNN and CDR2 SYGVQD (reference sequence). The CDR3 loop spans 14 amino acids. V was pared by 7 bases and J by 3 bases, with 4 bases of the junction left unmatched. In DNA form, the CDR3 reads TGCGCCAGCAAAGCGGGAGTAGACACCGGGGAGCTGTTTTTT. It yields the protein CASKAGVDTGELFF.

The chain joins TRBV5-4 to TRBJ2-7, with 7 bases aligning to TRBD1. Germline CDR1 is SGHNT and CDR2 is YYREEE (reference sequence). Trimming cost V 5 bases and J 4 bases; bases outside gene matches: 15. The CDR3 contains 16 residues. The CDR3 sequence is CASSSSSGTALYEQYF. CDR3 DNA: TGTGCCAGCAGTTCTAGCTCCGGGACAGCCCTATACGAGCAGTACTTC.

The chain carries TRBV30 and TRBJ1-6, with TRBD1 matching 8 bases. Germline values: CDR1 GTSNPN, CDR2 SVGIG (reference sequence). The length of the CDR3 is 12 residues. Germline trimming cut 4 bases from V and 9 bases from J; bases unmatched to any gene: 2. The CDR3 region has the DNA TGTGCCTGGACAGGGGGCTTTTCACCCCTCCACTTT. Translated: CAWTGGFSPLHF.

The rearrangement uses TRBV9 and TRBJ2-6; D is unresolved. Per germline, CDR1 SGDLS and CDR2 YYNGEE. V dropped 4 bases and J dropped 4 bases, with 9 bases sitting between them. CDR3 length: 14 amino acids. The CDR3 protein is CASSTGWGANVLTF. DNA of the CDR3: TGTGCCAGCAGCACCGGTTGGGGGGCCAACGTCCTGACTTTC.

The chain couples TRBV6-5 to TRBJ2-7; D is perhaps TRBD2 (5 bases). Germline V gene data show CDR1 as MNHEY and CDR2 as SVGAGI. The germline V and J ends were trimmed by 6 bases and 7 bases, with 16 bases remaining between them. This CDR3 region has 13 residues. DNA of the CDR3: TGTGCCAGCAGCGTTGGAGGAGCTGGAGAGCAGTACTTC. Translation gives CASSVGGAGEQYF.